Each of the 8 T cell receptor beta chains below was sequenced from the same sample in a study of cytomegalovirus exposure and HLA in healthy donors. Sequencing used immunoSEQ multiplex PCR; TCRdb keeps in-frame clones, though not all of them. The sample comprises about 340,000 clones, about nine tenths of which are singletons, and 0.7% to 0.85% rests with the top ten. Sample: PBMCs. These receptors came from a woman aged 18-29 years in good health and CMV-seronegative.

This chain connects TRBV19 to TRBJ2-1; D call uncertain. Germline V gene data show CDR1 as LNHDA and CDR2 as SQIVND (reference sequence). CDR3 size: 13 residues. The V end was cut by 1 base, the J end by 3 bases, with 4 bases between. The CDR3 reads CASSIANYNEQFF. The CDR3, as DNA: TGTGCCAGTAGTATAGCCAACTACAATGAGCAGTTCTTC.

The V gene is TRBV29-1, the J gene TRBJ1-1, with D hard to call. V was pared by 4 bases and J by 4 bases, with 13 bases between. This CDR3 is 13 amino acids long. Per germline, CDR1 SQVTM and CDR2 ANQGSEA. The CDR3: CSVAEVVSTEAFF. CDR3 nucleotides: TGCAGCGTTGCGGAGGTAGTAAGCACTGAAGCTTTCTTT.

This clone appeared a single time. The rearrangement uses TRBV27 and TRBJ1-1, with D tentatively TRBD1 (5 bases). CDR1 and CDR2 (germline): MNHEY, SMNVEV (reference sequence). Trimming pared 4 bases from V and 8 bases from J, leaving 17 bases between. The CDR3 is made up of 14 amino acids. The CDR3 region has the DNA TGTGCCAGCAGTTATGCCTCGGGGGTCCCGGAAGCTTTCTTT. The encoded protein is CASSYASGVPEAFF.

The rearrangement joins TRBV6-6 to TRBJ2-5; TRBD2 agrees at 12 bases. Germline values: CDR1 MNHNY, CDR2 SVGAGI (reference sequence). The CDR3 totals 16 residues. V lost 6 bases and J lost 1; bases outside the gene matches: 6. CDR3 sequence: CASSQGLAGTQETQYF. DNA for the CDR3: TGTGCCAGCAGCCAAGGACTAGCGGGAACCCAAGAGACCCAGTACTTC.

The V and J genes are TRBV7-8 and TRBJ2-2, with 9 bases lining up with TRBD2. Per germline, CDR1 SGHVS and CDR2 FQNEAQ. This CDR3 contains 16 residues. Trimming cost V 5 bases and J 1 base; bases outside gene matches: 5. DNA for the CDR3: TGTGCCAGCAGCCGACTAGCGGATATGAACACCGGGGAGCTGTTTTTT. Residues: CASSRLADMNTGELFF.

This chain uses TRBV4-1 with TRBJ2-3; possible D gene TRBD2, 5 bases. Looked up from germline, CDR1 is MGHRA and CDR2 is YSYEKL. The CDR3 contains 15 residues. Trimming removed 4 bases from V and 8 bases from J, with 19 bases in between. CDR3 sequence: CASSRDGLRRGTQYF. CDR3 bases: TGCGCCAGCAGCCGGGATGGACTCCGCCGTGGTACGCAGTATTTT.

This clone was picked up one time. The chain recombines TRBV4-2 with TRBJ1-5; 8 nucleotides line up with TRBD1. The CDR3 is 15 amino acids. Germline values: CDR1 LGHNA, CDR2 YNFKEQ. V was pared by 2 bases and J by 4 bases, with 4 bases of the junction left unmatched. DNA for the CDR3: TGTGCCAGCAGCCAATGGACAGGGACTAATCAGCCCCAGCATTTT. Translation: CASSQWTGTNQPQHF.

This clone came up once. This sequence joins TRBV2 and TRBJ2-5, with 10 nucleotides matching TRBD2. Unmatched junction bases numbered 8, after V lost 6 bases and J lost 1 base. Per the germline V gene, CDR1 is SNHLY and CDR2 is FYNNEI. This CDR3 has 16 residues. CDR3 in DNA: TGTGCCAGCAGCTACCGACTAGCGGGCGTCCAAGAGACCCAGTACTTC. Amino acid sequence: CASSYRLAGVQETQYF.